The clone carrying this T cell receptor beta chain was counted at least ten times. These data originate in a study of blood T cell repertoires in COVID-19. Study overall: Samples representing acute and convalescent COVID-19 were sourced from the United States, Italy and Spain. From T cells, B-cell-depleted T cells, or PBMCs came the material, which was cDNA or gDNA.

Study processing details: Cell counts per sample came from amplifying reference gene primers. Sequenced by immunoSEQ multiplex PCR; TCRdb stores in-frame clones only, minus some. V and J calls and clone size follow that table, whereas D and trimming were derived from the DNA. The sample lists about 44,000 clones; over 65% were seen once. The sample was peripheral blood. The TCR originated in an elderly man with acute or convalescent COVID-19.

CDR3 sequence reads: CASAVGSASYNEQFF. The CDR3 nucleotides read TGTGCCAGCGCTGTGGGGAGCGCCTCCTACAATGAGCAGTTCTTC. This rearrangement joins TRBV11-3 to TRBJ2-1; perhaps TRBD2 as D (5 bases). Germline V CDR1 and CDR2: SGHNT, YENEEA. V was trimmed by 8 bases and J by 0 bases, leaving 14 bases between them. The CDR3 spans 15 residues.